The 27 T cell receptor beta chains in this list originate from one sample, sequenced in a study of persistence of HIV-infected CD4 T cells. The stimulus was lysate of CMV-infected fibroblasts, around 10 ug/mL. Memory cells lacking CD40L and CD69 with high CD45RO were sorted. The libraries were made with immunoSEQ version 4 in survey mode. TCRdb's table, derived via immunoSEQ multiplex PCR, lists solely in-frame clones and lacks some. The sample has under 60,000 clones, more than 70% seen once; the top ten hold less than 3%. Antigen specificity for these receptors is unknown. The starting material was CD4+ T cells sorted from PBMCs after roughly 18-hour stimulation, obtained from a patient who received antiretroviral therapy. The receptors were gathered from an adult man with HIV who was CMV-seropositive.

This clone was detected only once. This rearrangement joins TRBV15 to TRBJ1-6, with D unclear. Germline V CDR1 and CDR2: LNHNV, YYDKDF (reference sequence). V shed 1 base and J shed 1 base, with 5 bases lying between them. The CDR3 is 15 amino acids. CDR3 region: CATSRGGSYNSPLHF. CDR3 nucleotide sequence: TGTGCCACCAGCAGAGGGGGTTCCTATAATTCACCCCTCCACTTT.

The chain carries TRBV21-1 and TRBJ1-3. TRBV21-1 is designated a pseudogene. CDR3 size: 12 residues. The CDR3 loop is CASSSPGNTIYF. In nucleotides, the CDR3 is TGTGCCAGCAGCTCCCCTGGAAACACCATATATTTT.

The CDR3 coding sequence is TGTGCCATCAGTGGACAGGGGACACCTAGCACAGATACGCAGTATTTT. Translated: CAISGQGTPSTDTQYF. The rearrangement joins TRBV10-3 to TRBJ2-3; 8 bases map to TRBD1. The CDR3 contains 16 residues. With 4 bases clipped from V and 0 bases from J, the junction kept 6 bases outside the gene matches. Germline-derived CDR1 and CDR2 are ENHRY and SYGVKD.

This clone was seen a few times. The V and J genes are TRBV7-9 and TRBJ1-2; D is possibly TRBD1 (6 bases). The CDR3 spans 14 residues. The V end lost 4 bases, the J end lost 4 bases, and 13 bases lay between the germline ends. Germline CDR1 and CDR2: SEHNR and FQNEAQ (reference sequence). The CDR3, as DNA: TGTGCCAGCAGCTCGCCCACAGGGTCCTATGGCTACACCTTC. This codes for CASSSPTGSYGYTF.

This clone was counted between two and nine times. The rearrangement joins TRBV4-1 to TRBJ2-6; D might be TRBD1 (6 bases). In germline, CDR1 is MGHRA, CDR2 YSYEKL. The length of the CDR3 is 18 residues. The V end was cut by 1 base, the J end by 3 bases, with 16 bases between. The CDR3 protein is CASSQATQQGNGANVLTF. The CDR3 DNA reads TGCGCCAGCAGCCAAGCAACCCAACAGGGAAATGGGGCCAACGTCCTGACTTTC.

This clone appeared a single time. The V and J genes are TRBV7-2 and TRBJ1-2; D perhaps matches TRBD1 (6 bases). Germline lookup yields CDR1 SGHTA and CDR2 FQGNSA. The CDR3 runs to 14 residues. Trimming removed 5 bases at V and 7 bases at J, with 17 bases between. The DNA of the CDR3 is TGTGCCAGCAGCACCGTTGGGGCAGGGGTTGGCTACACCTTC. Its translation is CASSTVGAGVGYTF.

The J gene is TRBJ2-1, the V gene TRBV7-3; 9 positions match TRBD1. The J segment lost 4 bases and the V segment lost 4 bases, leaving 5 bases of the junction unmatched. This CDR3 contains 15 residues. CDR1 is SGHTA and CDR2 is FQGTGA in the germline V gene. CDR3 loop: CASSSDRGNYNEQFF. CDR3 nucleotide sequence: TGTGCCAGCAGCTCAGACAGGGGGAATTACAATGAGCAGTTCTTC.

The chain couples TRBV6-5 to TRBJ1-1; D uncertain. CDR1 and CDR2 (germline): MNHEY, SVGAGI. Trimming left V 5 bases short and J 4 bases short, with 11 bases between. The CDR3 has 13 amino acids. CDR3 residues: CASSNNMLTEAFF. The CDR3 DNA follows: TGTGCCAGCAGTAACAACATGCTCACTGAAGCTTTCTTT.

The chain joins TRBV6-4 to TRBJ1-2; D call uncertain. The ends were cut back, 3 bases at V and 6 bases at J, with 5 bases in the middle. From germline, CDR1 is MRHNA and CDR2 SNTAGT. This CDR3 comprises 11 residues. The CDR3 DNA reads TGTGCCAGCAGTGATTTCAATGGCTACACCTTC. This translates into CASSDFNGYTF.

The chain links TRBV3-1 (or the pseudogene TRBV3-2) to TRBJ2-7; D may match TRBD1 or TRBD2 (5 bases each). V was shortened by 8 bases and J by 0 bases, with 11 bases between the two germline ends. The CDR3 is 13 residues long. Per germline, CDR1 LGHDT and CDR2 YNNKEL (reference sequence). CDR3 in DNA: TGTGCCAGCCGGTCAGGGAGCTCCTACGAGCAGTACTTC. Its translation: CASRSGSSYEQYF.

The genes are TRBV3-1 (or the pseudogene TRBV3-2) and TRBJ1-3; D is perhaps TRBD1 (5 bases). Trimming shortened V by 2 bases and J by 0 bases, and 8 bases separated the two germline ends. In germline, CDR1 is LGHDT, CDR2 YNNKEL (reference sequence). The CDR3 length is 15 residues. The DNA of the CDR3 is TGTGCCAGCAGCCAATTGGGGGGCTCTGGAAACACCATATATTTT. Amino acids: CASSQLGGSGNTIYF.

The V call is TRBV3-1 (or the pseudogene TRBV3-2), the J call TRBJ1-6, with 9 bases matching TRBD1. The CDR3 totals 15 residues. Germline CDR1 LGHDT, CDR2 YNNKEL (reference sequence). V was clipped by 5 bases and J by 7 bases; unmatched bases: 6. The CDR3 nucleotides are TGTGCCAGCAGCATCCGGGACAGGGTGAATTCACCCCTCCACTTT. Protein: CASSIRDRVNSPLHF.

V is TRBV18 and J is TRBJ2-2; the D is unclear. Trimming removed 4 bases from V and 0 bases from J, with 6 bases in between. CDR1 is KGHSH and CDR2 is LQKENI in the germline V gene. The CDR3 spans 14 residues. DNA for the CDR3: TGTGCCAGCTCACTCGATGCGAACACCGGGGAGCTGTTTTTT. Protein sequence: CASSLDANTGELFF. Based on the CDR3 plus reference TRBV18 and TRBJ2-2, the full variable domain is NAGVMQNPRHLVRRRGQEARLRCSPMKGHSHVYWYRQLPEEGLKFMVYLQKENIIDESGMPKERFSAEFPKEGPSILRIQQVVRGDSAAYFCASSLDANTGELFFGEGSRLTVL.

This clone was seen only once. V is TRBV10-3 and J is TRBJ2-5, with D perhaps matching TRBD1 or TRBD2 (5 bases each). The CDR3 contains 14 residues. With 2 bases removed from V and 4 bases from J, the gap between germline ends came to 11 bases. Germline-derived CDR1 and CDR2 are ENHRY and SYGVKD. CDR3 loop: CAISEGGSRETQYF. In DNA form, the CDR3 reads TGTGCCATCAGTGAGGGGGGATCGCGAGAGACCCAGTACTTC.

This clone was counted only a few times. The chain links TRBV7-9 to TRBJ1-5; no reliable D call. The CDR3 totals 14 residues. From germline, CDR1 is SEHNR and CDR2 FQNEAQ (reference sequence). Trimming removed 4 bases at V and 0 bases at J, with 7 bases between. The CDR3 DNA sequence: TGTGCCAGCAGCTGGACCGGTAGCAATCAGCCCCAGCATTTT. Residues: CASSWTGSNQPQHF.

Turning to this clone: One end of the junction is discordant with germline, which a read error may explain. The gene calls are TRBV6-1 and TRBJ2-1; 7 nucleotides match TRBD1. Germline V CDR1 and CDR2: MNHNS, SASEGT. This CDR3 is 15 amino acids long. This CDR3 reads CASNEQGSSYNEQFF. The CDR3 bases are TGTGCCAGCAATGAACAGGGGAGCTCCTACAATGAGCAGTTCTTC.

This clone was counted between two and nine times. CDR3 bases: TGTGCCAGCAGCGTACAAAACCTCGAAGCTTTCTTT. Translating gives CASSVQNLEAFF. The chain joins TRBV5-4 to TRBJ1-1; no reliable D call. Germline assignment: CDR1 SGHNT and CDR2 YYREEE (reference sequence). The CDR3 has 12 residues. V lost 4 bases and J 8 bases, leaving 12 bases between the germline ends.

This clone came up once. The DNA is omitted, as the CDR3 cannot be located on it reliably, and the CDR3 follows TCRdb's listing. This chain connects TRBV6-5 to TRBJ1-5. Germline values: CDR1 MNHEY, CDR2 SVGAGI. With termini counted, the CDR3 has 14 amino acids. The CDR3 sequence: CASSSSPGGQPQHF.

The chain links TRBV6-6 to TRBJ2-1; D possibly corresponds to TRBD1 (6 bases). V dropped 3 bases and J dropped 10 bases, with 10 bases sitting between them. CDR3 length: 12 amino acids. CDR1 is MNHNY, CDR2 SVGAGI, per germline (reference sequence). CDR3 DNA: TGTGCCAGCAGTTATAGCGACAGGGAGCAGTTCTTC. It translates to CASSYSDREQFF.

The chain is built from TRBV9 and TRBJ1-1; D uncertain. The CDR3 totals 14 residues. The germline V and J ends were trimmed by 0 bases and 8 bases, with 14 bases remaining between them. Germline CDR1 and CDR2: SGDLS and YYNGEE. CDR3 sequence: CASSVDFSGREAFF. CDR3 nucleotide sequence: TGTGCCAGCAGCGTAGATTTTAGCGGCAGAGAAGCTTTCTTT.

The chain carries TRBV7-2 and TRBJ1-2; 8 bases line up with TRBD1. The CDR3 has 15 amino acids. V was clipped by 5 bases and J by 4 bases; unmatched bases: 9. The V gene's germline CDR1 is SGHTA and CDR2 FQGNSA. CDR3: CASSLGQGFSYGYTF. Here the CDR3 DNA reads TGTGCCAGCAGCCTCGGACAGGGATTTAGCTATGGCTACACCTTC. Based on the CDR3 plus reference TRBV7-2 and TRBJ1-2, the full variable domain is GAGVSQSPSNKVTEKGKDVELRCDPISGHTALYWYRQSLGQGLEFLIYFQGNSAPDKSGLPSDRFSAERTGGSVSTLTIQRTQQEDSAVYLCASSLGQGFSYGYTFGSGTRLTVV.

The chain couples TRBV7-6 to TRBJ2-1; 11 nucleotides line up with TRBD2. Germline assignment: CDR1 SGHVS and CDR2 FNYEAQ. The length of the CDR3 is 19 residues. Trimming removed 5 bases from V and 4 bases from J; junction bases left unmatched: 16. CDR3 nucleotide sequence: TGTGCCAGCAGCCCTAGGGTCCCTAATAGCGGGAGGGGTTACAATGAGCAGTTCTTC. Encoded protein: CASSPRVPNSGRGYNEQFF.

This clone showed up just once. The chain recombines TRBV6-5 with TRBJ1-1, with D maybe TRBD1 (6 bases). Trimming left V 0 bases short and J 1 base short, with 9 bases between. This CDR3 contains 15 residues. CDR1 and CDR2 (germline): MNHEY, SVGAGI. CDR3 protein: CASSYSDRPNTEAFF. The CDR3 DNA is TGTGCCAGCAGTTACTCCGACAGGCCGAACACTGAAGCTTTCTTT.

The chain links TRBV30 to TRBJ2-7; TRBD2 might be the D (5 bases). Germline V CDR1 and CDR2: GTSNPN, SVGIG (reference sequence). V dropped 0 bases and J dropped 7 bases, with 10 bases sitting between them. CDR3 size: 12 residues. CDR3 nucleotide sequence: TGTGCCTGGAGTGTACTAGGCGGAGAGCAGTACTTC. This sequence encodes CAWSVLGGEQYF.

The V gene is TRBV21-1, the J gene TRBJ2-4; the table's TRBD1 call for D was not verified on the DNA. TRBV21-1 is given as a pseudogene. This CDR3 region has 20 residues. In DNA form, the CDR3 reads TGTGCCAGCAGCGCCACGACCGGGACAGGGAGGTTTAAGGCCAAAAACATTCAGTACTTC. Translating gives CASSATTGTGRFKAKNIQYF.

The rearrangement links TRBV2 to TRBJ2-6; tentatively, D is TRBD1 or TRBD2 (5 bases each). Germline CDR1 is SNHLY and CDR2 is FYNNEI. V was clipped by 3 bases and J by 1 base, with 10 bases between them. This CDR3 region has 16 residues. The CDR3 DNA is TGTGCCAGCAGTGAGCAGGGAGCTTCTGGGGCCAACGTCCTGACTTTC. It codes for CASSEQGASGANVLTF. Supplemented by reference TRBV2 and TRBJ2-6, the full variable domain reads EPEVTQTPSHQVTQMGQEVILRCVPISNHLYFYWYRQILGQKVEFLVSFYNNEISEKSEIFDDQFSVERPDGSNFTLKIRSTKLEDSAMYFCASSEQGASGANVLTFGAGSRLTVL.

With regard to this clone: The sample holds other DNA sequences that translate to the same CDR3. V is TRBV4-3 and J is TRBJ2-1, with D unresolved. The length of the CDR3 is 14 residues. The ends were cut back, 0 bases at V and 7 bases at J, with 10 bases in the middle. Germline V gene sequence: CDR1 LGHNA, CDR2 YSLEER. The CDR3 here is CASSQDGQGNEQFF. The CDR3, as DNA: TGCGCCAGCAGCCAAGACGGGCAAGGAAATGAGCAGTTCTTC.